This T cell receptor beta chain stems from a study of neoadjuvant anti-PD-1 for oral cavity cancer. About the study: Most patients had three to four biweekly doses of 3 mg/kg nivolumab before resection. Around day 43, patients without progression received a fourth nivolumab dose before surgery. Study observations and caveats: Greater tumor shrinkage accompanied bigger post-treatment sizes of preexisting clones. Each response group had just a few patients in TCR analyses.

This clone was counted a few times. The antigen is unknown. The data were produced by immunoSEQ multiplex PCR, yet TCRdb's version contains in-frame clones alone and is incomplete. The sample includes about 23,000 clones, less than 35% seen only once; the top ten take about 17%. V lost 7 bases and J 0 bases, leaving 13 bases between the germline ends. Per the germline V gene, CDR1 is MNHNS and CDR2 is SASEGT. The CDR3 runs to 15 residues. Specified time point: after neoadjuvant nivolumab, at surgical resection. The chain employs TRBV6-1 and TRBJ1-5; D not certain. This clonotype was sampled from a person aged 35 to 85 with oral cavity squamous cell carcinoma. Sequences were derived from tumor tissue, sampled after nivolumab (anti-PD-1) treatment. The CDR3 region has the DNA TGTGCCAGCATCGTGAGTTCAGATAGCAATCAGCCCCAGCATTTT. This codes for CASIVSSDSNQPQHF.